A selection of T cell receptor beta chains follows, all from one sample in a study of T cells and Merkel cell carcinoma outcomes. The protocol was immunoSEQ multiplex PCR, while the TCRdb copy is restricted to in-frame clones and leaves out a portion. The table includes roughly 2,000 clones, about 77% detected once. The source material was tumor tissue from Merkel cell carcinoma. These receptors all come from a human donor with Merkel cell carcinoma. Both conserved end residues are part of each CDR3. D genes are given only for firm matches. Expanded clones get a size class; other rows say once, few or many, or leave the size out.

clone_size: -; j_call: TRBJ1-2; d_call: TRBD1; v_call: TRBV7-2; cdr3_aa: CASSLLSPRQGGYTF; cdr3_nt: TGTGCCAGCAGCTTATTGTCCCCTCGACAGGGTGGCTACACCTTC
clone_size: few; j_call: TRBJ2-1; d_call: -; v_call: TRBV5-1; cdr3_aa: CASSLVGDIYNEQFF; cdr3_nt: TGCGCCAGCAGCTTGGTGGGGGATATCTACAATGAGCAGTTCTTC
clone_size: -; j_call: TRBJ2-7; d_call: -; v_call: TRBV5-1; cdr3_aa: CASSLDTPIGYEQYF; cdr3_nt: TGCGCCAGCAGCCTAGACACCCCTATCGGTTACGAGCAGTACTTC
clone_size: few; j_call: TRBJ1-6; d_call: -; v_call: TRBV7-2; cdr3_aa: CASSLGVRWGSPLHF; cdr3_nt: TGTGCCAGCAGCTTAGGCGTCAGGTGGGGTTCACCCCTCCACTTT
clone_size: -; j_call: TRBJ2-3; d_call: TRBD2; v_call: TRBV18; cdr3_aa: CASSPWPAGALTDTQYF; cdr3_nt: TGTGCCAGCTCACCATGGCCAGCGGGGGCGTTAACAGATACGCAGTATTTT
clone_size: -; j_call: TRBJ1-1; d_call: -; v_call: TRBV6-5; cdr3_aa: CASSYWENTEAFF; cdr3_nt: TGTGCCAGCAGTTACTGGGAGAACACTGAAGCTTTCTTT
clone_size: -; j_call: TRBJ1-5; d_call: -; v_call: TRBV19; cdr3_aa: CASSISGGGSNQPQHF; cdr3_nt: TGTGCCAGTAGTATTAGTGGAGGGGGTAGCAATCAGCCCCAGCATTTT
clone_size: once; j_call: TRBJ2-3; d_call: TRBD1; v_call: TRBV30; cdr3_aa: CAWDRGFSTDTQYF; cdr3_nt: TGTGCCTGGGACAGGGGATTTAGCACAGATACGCAGTATTTT
clone_size: -; j_call: TRBJ1-5; d_call: TRBD1; v_call: TRBV2; cdr3_aa: CASGRGGQGQPQHF; cdr3_nt: TGTGCCAGCGGGCGGGGGGGACAGGGACAGCCCCAGCATTTT
clone_size: -; j_call: TRBJ1-1; d_call: TRBD1; v_call: TRBV5-8; cdr3_aa: CASSPAQGGTEAFF; cdr3_nt: TGTGCCAGCAGCCCCGCCCAGGGGGGCACTGAAGCTTTCTTT
clone_size: -; j_call: TRBJ1-4; d_call: -; v_call: TRBV30; cdr3_aa: CTWSVLGGGEEKLFF; cdr3_nt: TGTACCTGGAGTGTACTGGGAGGGGGGGAGGAAAAACTGTTTTTT
clone_size: -; j_call: TRBJ2-6; d_call: TRBD2; v_call: TRBV7-9; cdr3_aa: CASRPRGGWDYSGANVLTF; cdr3_nt: TGTGCCAGCAGGCCTCGCGGGGGATGGGATTACTCTGGGGCCAACGTCCTGACTTTC
clone_size: -; j_call: TRBJ1-2; d_call: -; v_call: TRBV2; cdr3_aa: CASSEGHLNYGYTF; cdr3_nt: TGTGCCAGCAGTGAGGGACACCTTAACTATGGCTACACCTTC
clone_size: few; j_call: TRBJ1-1; d_call: -; v_call: TRBV2; cdr3_aa: CASISPMNTEAFF; cdr3_nt: TGTGCCAGCATAAGCCCTATGAACACTGAAGCTTTCTTT
clone_size: -; j_call: TRBJ1-1; d_call: TRBD1; v_call: TRBV7-2; cdr3_aa: CASSTGTGAFF; cdr3_nt: TGTGCCAGCAGCACCGGGACAGGGGCTTTCTTT
clone_size: -; j_call: TRBJ1-2; d_call: -; v_call: TRBV4-1; cdr3_aa: CASSQDAWGNYGYTF; cdr3_nt: TGCGCCAGCAGCCAAGATGCGTGGGGTAACTATGGCTACACCTTC